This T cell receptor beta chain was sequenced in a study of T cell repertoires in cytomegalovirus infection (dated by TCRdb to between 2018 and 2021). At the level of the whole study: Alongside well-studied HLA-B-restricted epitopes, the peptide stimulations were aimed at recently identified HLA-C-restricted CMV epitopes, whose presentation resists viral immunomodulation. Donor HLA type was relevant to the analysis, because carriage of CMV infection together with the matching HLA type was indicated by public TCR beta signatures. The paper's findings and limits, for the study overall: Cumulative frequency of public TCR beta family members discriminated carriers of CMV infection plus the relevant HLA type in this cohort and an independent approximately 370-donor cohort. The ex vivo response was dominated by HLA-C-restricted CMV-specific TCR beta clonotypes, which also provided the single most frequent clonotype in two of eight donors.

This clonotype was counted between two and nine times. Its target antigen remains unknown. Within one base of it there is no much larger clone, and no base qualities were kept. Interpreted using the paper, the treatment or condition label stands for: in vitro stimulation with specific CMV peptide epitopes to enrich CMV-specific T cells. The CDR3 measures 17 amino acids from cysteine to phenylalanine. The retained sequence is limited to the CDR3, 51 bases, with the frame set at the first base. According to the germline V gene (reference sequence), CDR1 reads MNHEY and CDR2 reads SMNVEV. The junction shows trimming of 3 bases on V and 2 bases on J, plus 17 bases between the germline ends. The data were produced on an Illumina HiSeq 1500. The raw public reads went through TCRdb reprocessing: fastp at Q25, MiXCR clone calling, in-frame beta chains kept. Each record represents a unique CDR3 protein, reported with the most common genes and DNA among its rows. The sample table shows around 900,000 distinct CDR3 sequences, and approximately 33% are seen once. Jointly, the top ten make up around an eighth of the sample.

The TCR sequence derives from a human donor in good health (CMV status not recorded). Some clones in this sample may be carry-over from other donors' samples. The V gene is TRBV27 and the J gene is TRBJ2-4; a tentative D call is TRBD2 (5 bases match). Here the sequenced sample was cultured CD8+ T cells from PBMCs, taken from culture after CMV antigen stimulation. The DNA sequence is TGTGCCAGCAGTTTTAACGAGGGCAGTGGGCCCAAAAACATTCAGTACTTC. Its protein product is CASSFNEGSGPKNIQYF.